Listed below are T cell receptor beta chains from one sample, sequenced in a study of blood T cell repertoires in COVID-19. The repertoire was sequenced with immunoSEQ multiplex PCR; TCRdb's copy has only in-frame clones and lacks some. The sample consists of about 180,000 clones, about 80% of them appearing once. Specimen: peripheral blood. These receptors were obtained from a woman in her seventies with acute or convalescent COVID-19. CDR3s include the opening cysteine and the closing phenylalanine or tryptophan. Fields, in order: J gene, clone size, V gene, D gene, CDR3 length, CDR3 DNA, CDR3 protein. D genes are given only for firm matches. Expanded clones are given a class, and other clones once, few, many or no size at all.

TRBJ2-5 . TRBV7-2 . 15 TGTGCCAGCAGCTTAGCTTACGGGGTGGGGGAGACCCAGTACTTC CASSLAYGVGETQYF
TRBJ2-1 . TRBV6-5 TRBD1 16 TGTGCCAGCAGTTACTCGAGGACAGGGCAGGGCAATGAGCAGTTCTTC CASSYSRTGQGNEQFF
TRBJ2-1 . TRBV19 TRBD1 15 TGTGCCAGTAGTATGGGGACAGGGGACCACAATGAGCAGTTCTTC CASSMGTGDHNEQFF
TRBJ2-5 . TRBV3-1/TRBV3-2 . 11 TGTGCCAGCAGCCAGGGGAGAAGGGTCAACTTC CASSQGRRVNF
TRBJ1-6 . TRBV11-2 . 14 TGTGCCAGCAGCTTAGAGTACGGGGATTCACCCCTCCACTTT CASSLEYGDSPLHF
TRBJ2-1 once TRBV2 . 14 TGTGCCAGCAGTGCACACTACGGTGGCAATGAGCAGTTCTTC CASSAHYGGNEQFF
TRBJ2-1 once TRBV29-1 TRBD2 16 TGCAGCGTCGCCTCCTGGCTAGCGGGGGGGCCAGATGAGCAGTTCTTC CSVASWLAGGPDEQFF
TRBJ1-5 once TRBV28 TRBD1 17 TGTGCCAGCAGTCAACCCTCCGACAGGGAGAGCAATCAGCCCCAGCATTTT CASSQPSDRESNQPQHF
TRBJ2-5 . TRBV19 . 13 TGTGCCAGTAGTATGTTTCAGTCGGAGACCCAGTACTTC CASSMFQSETQYF
TRBJ1-2 . TRBV28 TRBD1 14 TGTGCCAGCAGTTTGACAGGGGAACCCTATGGCTACACCTTC CASSLTGEPYGYTF
TRBJ2-1 . TRBV19 TRBD2 15 TGTGCCAGTAGTATTGTCGGGGGGGGCTACAATGAGCAGTTCTTC CASSIVGGGYNEQFF
TRBJ1-6 . TRBV6-5 . 16 TGTGCCAGCAGTTATTCGGGGGATGGGCGGGGTTCACCCCTCCACTTT CASSYSGDGRGSPLHF
TRBJ2-3 . TRBV20-1 TRBD2 14 TGCAGTGCTAGTAGCGGGGGGGGCACAGATACGCAGTATTTT CSASSGGGTDTQYF
TRBJ1-5 . TRBV19 . 10 TGTGCCAGCGGGGATCTGTCCCAGCATTTT CASGDLSQHF
TRBJ1-5 . TRBV19 . 15 TGTGCCAGTAGTATTCTGAGGGATTTTGATCAGCCCCAGCATTTT CASSILRDFDQPQHF
TRBJ1-3 . TRBV30 TRBD1 16 TGTGCCTGGAGTGGACAGGGGGCTTGGTTTCGAAACACCATATATTTT CAWSGQGAWFRNTIYF
TRBJ2-7 . TRBV7-8 . 13 TGTGCCAGCAGCCGGAACGGGGTCAACGAGCAGTACTTC CASSRNGVNEQYF
TRBJ1-2 few TRBV27 . 14 TGTGCCAGCAGTCGCGGGGGGGCGTACTATGGCTACACCTTC CASSRGGAYYGYTF
TRBJ2-1 . TRBV11-2 . 15 TGTGCCAGCAGCTTATCGCCCAGGGAATACAATGAGCAGTTCTTC CASSLSPREYNEQFF
TRBJ1-5 . TRBV5-6 . 13 TGTGCCAGCAGCAGGCCGGGGGATCAGCCCCAGCATTTT CASSRPGDQPQHF
TRBJ2-7 . TRBV2 . 13 TGTGCCAGCACCAAGGGACTTTTCTACGAGCAGTACTTC CASTKGLFYEQYF
TRBJ1-1 few TRBV30 . 13 TGTGCCTGGAGTCGGACTCTGAACACTGAAGCTTTCTTT CAWSRTLNTEAFF